This T cell receptor (beta chain) emerged from a study of cytomegalovirus exposure and HLA in healthy donors. The wider study: A prior study identified 120 million or so unique TCR beta sequences from around 180 million T cells. Notes on the study in general: Earlier analysis found most TCR beta V segments productive about 87% or about 30% of the time.

As regards this clone: Its antigen is unknown.

The CDR3 sequence is 15 residues long. V was pared by 6 bases and J by 0 bases, with 7 bases of the junction left unmatched. The germline gives CDR1 MNHNY, CDR2 SVGAGI (reference sequence). PCR amplification relied on 60 Vbeta primers (plus 13 Jbeta primers). Original data processing: Roughly 11 million of the 75 million to 95 million unique TCR beta chains counted in a later analysis were shared. The repertoire was sequenced with immunoSEQ multiplex PCR; TCRdb's copy has only in-frame clones and lacks some. For V, J and clone size, that table is used; D and trimming come from the DNA. Of over 150,000 clones in the sample, roughly 82% were seen once. There were likely unrecorded immune exposures, though donors were nominally healthy when sampled.

The sample was PBMCs. The sequence was collected from a woman in her fifties or sixties in good health and CMV-seropositive. The chain uses TRBV6-6 and TRBJ1-2; 7 positions match TRBD1. The CDR3 coding sequence is TGTGCCAGCAGCGGGACAGCCGTTTCTAACTATGGCTACACCTTC. Its translation: CASSGTAVSNYGYTF.